The 20 T cell receptor beta chains reported below all come from one sample, sequenced in a study of CD8 T cells in Susac syndrome. After extraction with the RNeasy kit, about 0.45 to 1 ug of the RNA was reverse transcribed using random hexamers. TCRdb analysed the immunoSEQ multiplex PCR reads with MiXCR anew, one entry per CDR3 protein. The table has over 100,000 distinct CDR3 sequences, roughly 95% seen once. Specimen: CD4+ T cells from PBMCs. These receptors came from a human donor in good health.

V and J are TRBV13 and TRBJ2-7; TRBD1 matches at 7 bases. The CDR3 is 15 residues long. Trimming at V came to 4 bases and at J to 2 bases, leaving 8 bases not matched to a gene. The V gene's germline CDR1 is PRHDT and CDR2 FYEKMQ (reference sequence). The CDR3 DNA is TGTGCCAGCAGCTCTAGGGGTACAGGGGCCTACGAGCAGTACTTC. Translating gives CASSSRGTGAYEQYF.

This chain joins TRBV12-3 or TRBV12-4 and TRBJ2-3; 9 bases align to TRBD2. This CDR3 has 15 residues. The V and J ends lost 4 bases and 4 bases, in that order; junction bases with no gene match: 6. CDR3 in amino acids: CASSWGGGASDTQYF. The CDR3 DNA sequence: TGTGCCAGCAGTTGGGGCGGGGGGGCTTCAGATACGCAGTATTTT.

The gene calls are TRBV20-1 and TRBJ1-6, with 7 bases identical to TRBD1. The length of the CDR3 is 15 residues. Germline V gene lookup returns CDR1 DFQATT and CDR2 SNEGSKA (reference sequence). V lost 3 bases and J lost 7; bases outside the gene matches: 9. The CDR3, as DNA: TGCAGTGCTAGGGACCAGACAGGGCCAAATTCACCCCTCCACTTT. Translation gives CSARDQTGPNSPLHF.

V gene TRBV24-1 combines with J gene TRBJ2-3, with TRBD2 as a possible D gene (5 bases). Deletions cut 9 bases from V and 1 base from J, with 10 bases between. There are 13 residues in the CDR3. Per germline, CDR1 KGHDR and CDR2 SFDVKD. Here the CDR3 DNA reads TGTGCCACCGGGGAGTCCGGCACAGATACGCAGTATTTT. This translates into CATGESGTDTQYF.

This chain links TRBV7-9 with TRBJ1-1; the D is unclear. The CDR3 loop spans 13 amino acids. Germline V CDR1 and CDR2: SEHNR, FQNEAQ (reference sequence). V lost 1 base, J lost 5 bases, and 8 bases lay in between. Here the CDR3 reads CASSLEVDTEAFF. The DNA of the CDR3 is TGTGCCAGCAGCTTAGAGGTTGATACTGAAGCTTTCTTT.

V usage is TRBV4-1 and J usage is TRBJ1-4; a weak D match, TRBD1 (5 bases). Trimming pared 4 bases from V and 4 bases from J, leaving 10 bases between. CDR3 length: 14 residues. Germline assignment: CDR1 MGHRA and CDR2 YSYEKL. The CDR3 reads CASSLTVSNEKLFF. The CDR3, as DNA: TGCGCCAGCAGCCTGACAGTCAGTAATGAAAAACTGTTTTTT.

The gene calls are TRBV27 and TRBJ2-7; TRBD2 matches at 9 bases. The germline CDR1 and CDR2 sequences are MNHEY and SMNVEV (reference sequence). The CDR3 spans 15 residues. The V gene end was trimmed by 1 base and the J gene end by 7 bases; junction bases not matched to a gene: 8. CDR3 residues: CASSLLAGGPGEQYF. The CDR3 nucleotides read TGTGCCAGCAGTTTATTGGCGGGGGGGCCGGGAGAGCAGTACTTC.

The CDR3 sequence is CASGFLGSSYEQYF. CDR3 coding DNA: TGTGCCAGTGGGTTCTTGGGTTCCTCATACGAGCAGTACTTC. The genes are TRBV28 and TRBJ2-7; D is ambiguous. V gave up 9 bases and J gave up 4 bases, with 19 bases separating them. The CDR3 is made up of 14 amino acids. Germline CDR1 and CDR2: MDHEN and SYDVKM.

In its sample, this clonotype was seen once. The CDR3 bases are TGTGCCAGCAGCTTAGAAATCCGGGGGGCCAGGAATGAGCAGTTCTTC. Protein sequence: CASSLEIRGARNEQFF. The rearrangement links TRBV11-2 to TRBJ2-1, with D possibly TRBD2 on 7 matching bases. This CDR3 region has 16 residues. Germline CDR1 and CDR2: SGHAT and FQNNGV. Between the trimmed V and J ends, which lost 0 bases and 7 bases, there was a span of 16 bases.

The chain joins TRBV4-3 to TRBJ2-1; 7 bases map to TRBD1. Trimming at V came to 4 bases and at J to 4 bases, leaving 7 bases not matched to a gene. The CDR3 has 15 residues. Germline lookup yields CDR1 LGHNA and CDR2 YSLEER. CDR3 sequence reads: CASSRQGEGYNEQFF. The CDR3 region has the DNA TGCGCCAGCAGCCGACAGGGCGAGGGATACAATGAGCAGTTCTTC.

This chain links TRBV12-3 or TRBV12-4 with TRBJ2-7; D gene ambiguous. This CDR3 region has 14 residues. V lost 5 bases, J lost 7 bases, and 18 bases lay in between. The CDR3 protein is CASSPIYTPSEQYF. CDR3 coding DNA: TGTGCCAGCAGTCCTATCTATACCCCGTCTGAGCAGTACTTC.

The gene calls are TRBV7-2 and TRBJ2-7; 7 bases agree with TRBD1. Germline-derived CDR1 and CDR2 are SGHTA and FQGNSA. The V segment lost 5 bases and the J segment 5 bases; nucleotides outside the gene matches: 9. CDR3 length equals 14 residues. The chain's CDR3 is CASSPQGQGDEQYF. CDR3 bases: TGTGCCAGCAGCCCCCAGGGGCAGGGGGACGAGCAGTACTTC.

The V call is TRBV2, the J call TRBJ2-7, with 9 bases identical to TRBD1. Trimming removed 1 base from V and 5 bases from J; junction bases left unmatched: 3. The CDR3 covers 14 residues. Germline CDR1 and CDR2: SNHLY and FYNNEI. The CDR3 spells CASSEDRGLDEQYF. Here the CDR3 DNA reads TGTGCCAGCAGTGAAGACAGGGGGCTGGACGAGCAGTACTTC.

Comments on this clonotype: One end of the junction does not line up with germline, which may come from a read error. The chain has TRBV20-1 and TRBJ2-5, with TRBD2 matching 12 bases. The CDR3 runs 16 residues. CDR1 is DFQATT, CDR2 SNEGSKA, per germline (reference sequence). CDR3 protein: CNASKPTSGSVETQYF. The CDR3 DNA reads as TGCAATGCTTCCAAACCGACTAGCGGGAGCGTGGAGACCCAGTACTTC.

This chain connects TRBV30 to TRBJ1-6; possible D gene TRBD1, 6 bases. Germline V gives CDR1 GTSNPN, CDR2 SVGIG (reference sequence). This CDR3 region has 14 residues. Deletions cut 0 bases from V and 6 bases from J, with 9 bases between. The CDR3 DNA reads TGTGCCTGGAGTGTTGACAGGTCTAATTCACCCCTCCACTTT. Translation gives CAWSVDRSNSPLHF.

V is TRBV19 and J is TRBJ1-6; the D gene is possibly TRBD1 (5 bases). Germline CDR1 reads LNHDA; CDR2 reads SQIVND (reference sequence). V was shortened by 6 bases and J by 0 bases, with 15 bases between the two germline ends. The CDR3 is 17 residues long. CDR3 sequence (DNA): TGTGCCAGTAGACCGGGACCCCGGAGCTCCTATAATTCACCCCTCCACTTT. This sequence encodes CASRPGPRSSYNSPLHF.

The chain is built from TRBV3-1 and TRBJ1-5, with 9 nucleotides matching TRBD1. V shed 4 bases and J 7 bases; nucleotides not matched to a gene: 5. CDR3 size: 14 residues. Germline V gene lookup returns CDR1 LGHDT and CDR2 YNNKEL (reference sequence). CDR3 bases: TGTGCCAGCAGCCGAGGGACAGGGAACCAGCCCCAGCATTTT. Protein product: CASSRGTGNQPQHF.

The rearrangement uses TRBV6-5 and TRBJ2-7; D might be TRBD2 (5 bases). The CDR3 covers 15 residues. V lost 0 bases, J lost 4 bases, and 13 bases lay in between. The germline V gene has CDR1 MNHEY and CDR2 SVGAGI. The DNA of the CDR3 is TGTGCCAGCAGTTACTCGGTGGGGAGAATTTACGAGCAGTACTTC. Its translation is CASSYSVGRIYEQYF.

The chain uses TRBV6-2 or TRBV6-3 and TRBJ2-5; no definite D call. Germline CDR1 MNHEY, CDR2 SVGEGT. This CDR3 spans 18 amino acids. V was shortened by 6 bases and J by 5 bases, with 28 bases between the two germline ends. This CDR3 is CASRYKFSGHRPNETQYF. For the CDR3, the DNA is TGTGCCAGCAGGTATAAGTTTTCGGGCCACCGCCCGAACGAGACCCAGTACTTC.

The chain joins TRBV15 to TRBJ2-3; 7 nucleotides agree with TRBD2. The length of the CDR3 is 17 residues. V lost 1 base to trimming and J lost 2 bases; unmatched junction nucleotides: 9. Germline assignment: CDR1 LNHNV and CDR2 YYDKDF (reference sequence). The CDR3 here is CATSRGLGLAATDTQYF. CDR3 nucleotide sequence: TGTGCCACCAGCAGAGGGTTAGGGCTAGCGGCCACAGATACGCAGTATTTT. The full variable domain, completed using reference TRBV15 and TRBJ2-3, is DAMVIQNPRYQVTQFGKPVTLSCSQTLNHNVMYWYQQKSSQAPKLLFHYYDKDFNNEADTPDNFQSRRPNTSFCFLDIRSPGLGDTAMYLCATSRGLGLAATDTQYFGPGTRLTVL.